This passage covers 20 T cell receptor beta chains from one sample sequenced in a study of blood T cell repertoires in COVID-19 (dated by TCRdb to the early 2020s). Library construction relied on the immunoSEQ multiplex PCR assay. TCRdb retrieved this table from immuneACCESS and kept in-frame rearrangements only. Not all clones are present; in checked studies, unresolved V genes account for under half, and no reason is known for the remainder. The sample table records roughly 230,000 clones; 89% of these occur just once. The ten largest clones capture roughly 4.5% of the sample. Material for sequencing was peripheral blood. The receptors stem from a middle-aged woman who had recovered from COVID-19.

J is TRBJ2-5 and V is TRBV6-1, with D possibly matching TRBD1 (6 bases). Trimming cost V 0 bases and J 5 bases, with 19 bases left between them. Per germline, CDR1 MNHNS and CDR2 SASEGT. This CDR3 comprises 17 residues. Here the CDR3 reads CASSEALMFRGSETQYF. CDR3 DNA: TGTGCCAGCAGTGAAGCGCTCATGTTCAGGGGTTCGGAGACCCAGTACTTC.

The CDR3 loop reads CASSRLAGLQETQYF. The CDR3 nucleotides are TGTGCCAGCAGCAGATTAGCGGGACTCCAAGAGACCCAGTACTTC. The V call is TRBV2, the J call TRBJ2-5, with TRBD2 identical over 8 bases. This CDR3 has 15 amino acids. V was clipped by 6 bases and J by 1 base; unmatched bases: 7. Germline V CDR1 and CDR2: SNHLY, FYNNEI.

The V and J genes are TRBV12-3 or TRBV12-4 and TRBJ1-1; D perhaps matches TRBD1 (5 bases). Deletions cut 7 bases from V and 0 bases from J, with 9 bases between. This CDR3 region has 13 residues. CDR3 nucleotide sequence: TGTGCCAGCAAGCAGGGAATGAACACTGAAGCTTTCTTT. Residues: CASKQGMNTEAFF.

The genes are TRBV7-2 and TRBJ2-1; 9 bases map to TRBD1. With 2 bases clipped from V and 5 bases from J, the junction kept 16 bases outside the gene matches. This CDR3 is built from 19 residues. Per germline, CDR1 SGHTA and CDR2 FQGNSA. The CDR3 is CASSLSRGQGYGFNNEQFF. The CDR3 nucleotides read TGTGCCAGCAGCTTATCTAGGGGACAGGGCTATGGGTTTAACAATGAGCAGTTCTTC.

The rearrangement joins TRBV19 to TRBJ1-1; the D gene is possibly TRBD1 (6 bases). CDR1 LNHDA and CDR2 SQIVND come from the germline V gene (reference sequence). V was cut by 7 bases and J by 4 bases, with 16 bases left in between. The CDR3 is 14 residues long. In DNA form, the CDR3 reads TGTGCCAGTACCATGGGGGCGGGGGGCACTGAAGCTTTCTTT. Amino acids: CASTMGAGGTEAFF.

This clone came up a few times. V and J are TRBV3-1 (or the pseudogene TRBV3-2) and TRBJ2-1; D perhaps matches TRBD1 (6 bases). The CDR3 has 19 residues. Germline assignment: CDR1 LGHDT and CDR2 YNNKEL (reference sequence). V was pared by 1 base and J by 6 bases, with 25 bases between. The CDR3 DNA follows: TGTGCCAGCAGCCAAGCTGGGGGATTGGACAGATTCTCTTCCAATGAGCAGTTCTTC. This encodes CASSQAGGLDRFSSNEQFF.

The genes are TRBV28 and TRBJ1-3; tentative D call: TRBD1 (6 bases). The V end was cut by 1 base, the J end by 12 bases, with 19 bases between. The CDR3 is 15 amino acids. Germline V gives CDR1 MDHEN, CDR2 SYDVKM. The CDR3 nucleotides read TGTGCCAGCAGTTTATCGGCAGGGGAAACCGTCGGCATATATTTT. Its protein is CASSLSAGETVGIYF.

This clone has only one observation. Here the CDR3 reads CASSRRLAGGVTDTQYF. Written as DNA, the CDR3 is TGTGCCAGCAGCCGGAGACTAGCGGGAGGGGTCACAGATACGCAGTATTTT. The V and J genes are TRBV6-2 or TRBV6-3 and TRBJ2-3; 14 bases agree with TRBD2. The CDR3 length is 17 residues. Germline CDR1 is MNHEY and CDR2 is SVGEGT. V shed 6 bases, J shed 2 bases, and the junction held 7 bases outside the gene matches.

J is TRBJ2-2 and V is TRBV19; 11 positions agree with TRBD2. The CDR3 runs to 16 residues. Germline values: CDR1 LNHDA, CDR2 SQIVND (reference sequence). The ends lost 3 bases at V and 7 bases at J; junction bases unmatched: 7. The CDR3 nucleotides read TGTGCCAGTAGTATCCCCACTAGCGGGGGTTACGGGGAGCTGTTTTTT. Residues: CASSIPTSGGYGELFF. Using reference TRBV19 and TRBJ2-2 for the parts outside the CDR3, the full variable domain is DGGITQSPKYLFRKEGQNVTLSCEQNLNHDAMYWYRQDPGQGLRLIYYSQIVNDFQKGDIAEGYSVSREKKESFPLTVTSAQKNPTAFYLCASSIPTSGGYGELFFGEGSRLTVL.

CDR3 sequence reads: CASSSSSSREQYF. CDR3 coding DNA: TGTGCCAGCAGCTCCAGCTCCTCGAGGGAGCAGTACTTC. The chain combines TRBV7-3 with TRBJ2-7; D is uncertain. Germline CDR1 SGHTA, CDR2 FQGTGA. Trimming left V 4 bases short and J 7 bases short, with 14 bases between. CDR3 length equals 13 residues.

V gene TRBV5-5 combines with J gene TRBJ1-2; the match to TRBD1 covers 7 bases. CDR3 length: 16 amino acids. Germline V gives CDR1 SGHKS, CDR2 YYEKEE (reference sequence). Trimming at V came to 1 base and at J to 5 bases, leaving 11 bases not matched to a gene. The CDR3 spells CASSLPGRGLGYGYTF. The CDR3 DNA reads TGTGCCAGCAGCTTGCCCGGGAGGGGGCTGGGTTATGGCTACACCTTC.

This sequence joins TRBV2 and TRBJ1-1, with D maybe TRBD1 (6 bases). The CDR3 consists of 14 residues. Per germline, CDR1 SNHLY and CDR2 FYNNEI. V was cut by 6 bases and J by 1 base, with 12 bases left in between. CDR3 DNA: TGTGCCAGCAGGGGGAGGGGGTCGAACACTGAAGCTTTCTTT. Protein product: CASRGRGSNTEAFF.

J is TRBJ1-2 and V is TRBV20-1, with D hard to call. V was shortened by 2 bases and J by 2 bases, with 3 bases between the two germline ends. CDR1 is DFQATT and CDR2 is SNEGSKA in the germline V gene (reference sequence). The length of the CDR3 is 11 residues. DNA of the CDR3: TGCAGTGCTAGACAGAACTATGGCTACACCTTC. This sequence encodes CSARQNYGYTF.

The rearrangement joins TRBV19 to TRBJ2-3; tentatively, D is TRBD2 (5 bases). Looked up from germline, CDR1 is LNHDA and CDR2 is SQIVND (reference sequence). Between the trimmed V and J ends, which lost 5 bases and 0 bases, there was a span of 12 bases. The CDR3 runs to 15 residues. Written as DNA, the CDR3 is TGTGCCAGTAGTTCCTCCGGGGTAAGCACAGATACGCAGTATTTT. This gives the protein CASSSSGVSTDTQYF.

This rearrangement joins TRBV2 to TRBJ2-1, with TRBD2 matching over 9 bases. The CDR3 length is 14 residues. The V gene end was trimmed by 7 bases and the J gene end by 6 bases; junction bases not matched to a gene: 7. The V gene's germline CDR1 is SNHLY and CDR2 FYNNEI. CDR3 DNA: TGTGCCAGCACCCTCGGCGGGGGGGCCAATGAGCAGTTCTTC. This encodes CASTLGGGANEQFF.

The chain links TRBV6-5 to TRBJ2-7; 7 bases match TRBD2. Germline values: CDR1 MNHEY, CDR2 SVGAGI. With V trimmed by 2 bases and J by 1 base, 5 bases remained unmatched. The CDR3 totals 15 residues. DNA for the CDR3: TGTGCCAGCAGTTACGAGCGGGATATGTCCTACGAGCAGTACGTC. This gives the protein CASSYERDMSYEQYV.

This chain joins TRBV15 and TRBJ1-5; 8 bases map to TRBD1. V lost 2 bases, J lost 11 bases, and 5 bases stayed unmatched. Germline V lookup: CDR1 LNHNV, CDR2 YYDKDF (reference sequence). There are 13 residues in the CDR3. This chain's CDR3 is CATSRTMDRAQHF. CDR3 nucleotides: TGTGCCACCAGCAGAACTATGGACAGGGCCCAGCATTTT.

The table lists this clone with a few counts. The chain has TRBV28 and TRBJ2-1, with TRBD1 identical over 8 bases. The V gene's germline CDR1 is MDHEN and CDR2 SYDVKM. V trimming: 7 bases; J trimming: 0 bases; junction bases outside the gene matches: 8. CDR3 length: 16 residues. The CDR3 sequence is CASTNSGTGSYNEQFF. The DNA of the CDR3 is TGTGCCAGCACTAACTCCGGGACAGGCTCCTACAATGAGCAGTTCTTC.

The CDR3 spells CASSMAGYEQFF. The DNA for the CDR3 is TGTGCCAGCAGCATGGCCGGGTATGAGCAGTTCTTC. This chain links TRBV7-9 with TRBJ2-1; unclear D gene. The CDR3 runs to 12 residues. Germline assignment: CDR1 SEHNR and CDR2 FQNEAQ (reference sequence). The V gene lost 5 bases and the J gene lost 8 bases, with 10 bases spanning the gap.

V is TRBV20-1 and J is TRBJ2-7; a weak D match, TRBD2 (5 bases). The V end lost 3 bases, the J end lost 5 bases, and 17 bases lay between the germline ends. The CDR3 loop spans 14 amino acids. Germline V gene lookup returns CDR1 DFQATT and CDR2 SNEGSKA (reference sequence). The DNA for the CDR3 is TGCAGTGCTAGTAATCTCCCGGGGTCCAACGAGCAGTACTTC. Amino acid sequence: CSASNLPGSNEQYF.